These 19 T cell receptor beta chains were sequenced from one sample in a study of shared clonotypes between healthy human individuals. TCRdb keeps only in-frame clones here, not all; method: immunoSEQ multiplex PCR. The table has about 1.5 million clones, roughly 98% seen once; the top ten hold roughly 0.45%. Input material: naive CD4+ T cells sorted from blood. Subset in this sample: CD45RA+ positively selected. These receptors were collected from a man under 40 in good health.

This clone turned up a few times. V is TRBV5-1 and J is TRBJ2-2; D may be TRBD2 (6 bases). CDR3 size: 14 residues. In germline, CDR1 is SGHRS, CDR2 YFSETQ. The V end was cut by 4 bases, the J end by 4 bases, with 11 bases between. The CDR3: CASSPASVTGELFF. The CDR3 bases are TGCGCCAGCAGCCCAGCTAGCGTCACCGGGGAGCTGTTTTTT.

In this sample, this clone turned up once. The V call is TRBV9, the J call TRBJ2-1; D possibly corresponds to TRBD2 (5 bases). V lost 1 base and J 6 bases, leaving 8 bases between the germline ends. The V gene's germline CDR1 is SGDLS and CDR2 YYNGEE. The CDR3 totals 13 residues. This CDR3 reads CASSVTSPNEQFF. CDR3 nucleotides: TGTGCCAGCAGCGTAACTAGTCCCAATGAGCAGTTCTTC.

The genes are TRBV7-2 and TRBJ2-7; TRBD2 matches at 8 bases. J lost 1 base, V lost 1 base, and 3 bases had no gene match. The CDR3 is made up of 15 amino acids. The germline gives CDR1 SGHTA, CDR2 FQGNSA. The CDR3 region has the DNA TGTGCCAGCAGCTTAGTACCGGGAGGGTCCTACGAGCAGTACTTC. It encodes CASSLVPGGSYEQYF.

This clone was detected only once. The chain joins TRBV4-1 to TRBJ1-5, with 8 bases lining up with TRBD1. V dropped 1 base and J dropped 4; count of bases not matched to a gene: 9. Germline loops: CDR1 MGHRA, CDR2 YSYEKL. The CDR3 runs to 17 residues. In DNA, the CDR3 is TGCGCCAGCAGCCAAGGAACCGGGACAGGAGAAAATCAGCCCCAGCATTTT. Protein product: CASSQGTGTGENQPQHF.

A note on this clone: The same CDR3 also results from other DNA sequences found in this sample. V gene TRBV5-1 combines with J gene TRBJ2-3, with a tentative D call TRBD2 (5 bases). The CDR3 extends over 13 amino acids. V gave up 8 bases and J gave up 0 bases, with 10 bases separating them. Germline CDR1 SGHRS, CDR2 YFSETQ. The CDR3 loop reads CASSSGSTDTQYF. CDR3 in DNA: TGCGCCAGTTCAAGCGGTAGCACAGATACGCAGTATTTT.

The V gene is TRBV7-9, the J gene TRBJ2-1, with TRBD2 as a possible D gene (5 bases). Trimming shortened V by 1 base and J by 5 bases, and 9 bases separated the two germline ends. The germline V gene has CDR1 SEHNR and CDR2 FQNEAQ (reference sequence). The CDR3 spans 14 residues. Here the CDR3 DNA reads TGTGCCAGCAGCTTAGGTCTGCGGGACAATGAGCAGTTCTTC. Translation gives CASSLGLRDNEQFF. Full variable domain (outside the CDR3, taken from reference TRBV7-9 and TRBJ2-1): DTGVSQNPRHKITKRGQNVTFRCDPISEHNRLYWYRQTLGQGPEFLTYFQNEAQLEKSRLLSDRFSAERPKGSFSTLEIQRTEQGDSAMYLCASSLGLRDNEQFFGPGTRLTVL.

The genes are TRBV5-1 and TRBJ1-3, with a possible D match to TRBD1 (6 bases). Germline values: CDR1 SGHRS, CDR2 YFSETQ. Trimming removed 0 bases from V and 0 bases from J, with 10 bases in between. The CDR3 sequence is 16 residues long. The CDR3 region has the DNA TGCGCCAGCAGCTTGGGGACAGCCGCCTCTGGAAACACCATATATTTT. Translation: CASSLGTAASGNTIYF.

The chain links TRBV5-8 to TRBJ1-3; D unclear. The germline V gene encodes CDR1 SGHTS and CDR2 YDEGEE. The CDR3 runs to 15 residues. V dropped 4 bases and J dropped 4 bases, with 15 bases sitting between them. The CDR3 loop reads CASSPGPGGGNTIYF. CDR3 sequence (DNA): TGTGCCAGCAGCCCAGGCCCCGGCGGGGGAAACACCATATATTTT. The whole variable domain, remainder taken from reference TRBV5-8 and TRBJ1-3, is EAGVTQSPTHLIKTRGQQATLRCSPISGHTSVYWYQQALGLGLQFLLWYDEGEERNRGNFPPRFSGRQFPNYSSELNVNALELEDSALYLCASSPGPGGGNTIYFGEGSWLTVV.

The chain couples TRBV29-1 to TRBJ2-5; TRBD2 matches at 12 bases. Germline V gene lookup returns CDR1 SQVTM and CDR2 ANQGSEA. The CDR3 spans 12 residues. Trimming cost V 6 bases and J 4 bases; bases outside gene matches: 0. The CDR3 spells CSVGLAGETQYF. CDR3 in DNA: TGCAGCGTGGGACTAGCGGGAGAGACCCAGTACTTC.

DNA for the CDR3: TGTGCCAGCAGCCAAGTCGCCAATTTCCCCACCTTC. Translating it yields CASSQVANFPTF. The chain recombines TRBV7-9 with TRBJ1-2; D uncertain. V dropped 5 bases and J dropped 13 bases, with 17 bases sitting between them. The CDR3 covers 12 residues. CDR1 SEHNR and CDR2 FQNEAQ come from the germline V gene (reference sequence).

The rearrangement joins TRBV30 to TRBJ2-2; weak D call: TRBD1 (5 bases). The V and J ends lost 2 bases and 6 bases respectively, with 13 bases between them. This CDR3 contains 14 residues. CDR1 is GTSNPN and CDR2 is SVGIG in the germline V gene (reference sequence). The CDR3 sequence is CAWSIIQGAGELFF. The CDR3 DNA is TGTGCCTGGAGTATAATCCAAGGGGCCGGGGAGCTGTTTTTT.

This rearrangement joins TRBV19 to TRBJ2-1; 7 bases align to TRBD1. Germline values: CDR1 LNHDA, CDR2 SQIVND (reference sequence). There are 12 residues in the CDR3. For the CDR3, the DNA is TGTGCAACAGGGGATTTTCTTGGTGAGCAGTTCTTC. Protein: CATGDFLGEQFF.

The CDR3 DNA reads TGCAGCGTTGCGGGGGACACTCGCTCTGGAAACACCATATATTTT. Translation: CSVAGDTRSGNTIYF. V and J are TRBV29-1 and TRBJ1-3, with a possible D match to TRBD1 (6 bases). From germline, CDR1 is SQVTM and CDR2 ANQGSEA. The CDR3 has 15 amino acids. V was clipped by 4 bases and J by 0 bases, with 13 bases between them.

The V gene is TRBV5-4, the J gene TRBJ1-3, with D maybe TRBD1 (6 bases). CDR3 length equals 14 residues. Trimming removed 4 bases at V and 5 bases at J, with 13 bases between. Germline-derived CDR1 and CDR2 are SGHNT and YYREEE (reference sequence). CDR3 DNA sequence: TGTGCCAGCAGCCTCGGGACATCCAGAAACACCATATATTTT. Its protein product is CASSLGTSRNTIYF.

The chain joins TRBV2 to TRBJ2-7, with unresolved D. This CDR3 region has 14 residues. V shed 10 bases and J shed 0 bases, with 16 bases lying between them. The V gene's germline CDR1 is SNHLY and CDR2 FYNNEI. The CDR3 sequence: CATSWATPSYEQYF. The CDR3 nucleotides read TGTGCCACCTCGTGGGCTACTCCCTCCTACGAGCAGTACTTC.

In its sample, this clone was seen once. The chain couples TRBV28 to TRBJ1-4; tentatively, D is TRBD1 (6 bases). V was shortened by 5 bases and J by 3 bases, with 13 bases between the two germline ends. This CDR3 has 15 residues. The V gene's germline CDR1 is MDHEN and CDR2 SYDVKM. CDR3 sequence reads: CASSPSGAPNEKLFF. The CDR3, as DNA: TGTGCCAGCAGTCCCTCAGGGGCACCTAATGAAAAACTGTTTTTT.

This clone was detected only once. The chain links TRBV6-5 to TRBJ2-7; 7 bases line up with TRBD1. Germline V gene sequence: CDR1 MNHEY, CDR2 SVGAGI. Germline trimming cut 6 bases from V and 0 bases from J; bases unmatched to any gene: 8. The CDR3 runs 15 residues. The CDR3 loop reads CASRLGTASSYEQYF. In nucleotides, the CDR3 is TGTGCCAGCAGACTCGGGACAGCTAGCTCCTACGAGCAGTACTTC.

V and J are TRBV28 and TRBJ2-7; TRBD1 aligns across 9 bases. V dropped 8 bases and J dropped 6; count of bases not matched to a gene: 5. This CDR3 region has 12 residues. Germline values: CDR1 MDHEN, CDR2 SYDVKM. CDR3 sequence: CASGQGKPEQYF. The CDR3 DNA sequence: TGTGCCAGCGGACAGGGGAAACCCGAGCAGTACTTC.

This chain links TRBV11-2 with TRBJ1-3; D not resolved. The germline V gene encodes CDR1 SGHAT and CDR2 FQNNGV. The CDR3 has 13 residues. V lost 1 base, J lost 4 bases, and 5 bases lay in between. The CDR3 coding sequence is TGTGCCAGCAGCTTAGCGGCAGGAAACACCATATATTTT. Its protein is CASSLAAGNTIYF.